The 27 T cell receptor beta chains listed next were all sequenced from one sample in a study of T cell repertoires in cytomegalovirus infection. TCRdb passed the reads through MiXCR, listing each CDR3 protein once. The sample holds some 320,000 distinct CDR3 sequences, 8% to 10% seen once. The sample taken for sequencing was PBMCs. These receptors came from a human donor in good health (CMV status not recorded). Some clones in this sample may be carry-over from other donors' samples.

This clonotype was seen ten or more times. This chain joins TRBV7-4 and TRBJ2-3; TRBD2 aligns across 7 bases. The junction had 5 bases not matched to a gene; V was cut back by 1 base and J by 4 bases. This CDR3 region has 15 residues. Germline CDR1 and CDR2: SGHVT and SQSDAQ. This chain's CDR3 is CASSLGRLAPDTQYF. The DNA of the CDR3 is TGTGCCAGCAGCTTAGGTCGACTAGCCCCAGATACGCAGTATTTT. The entire variable domain, with the rest obtained from reference TRBV7-4 and TRBJ2-3, is as follows: GAGVSQSPRYKVAKRGRDVALRCDSISGHVTLYWYRQTLGQGSEVLTYSQSDAQRDKSGRPSGRFSAERPERSVSTLKIQRTEQGDSAVYLCASSLGRLAPDTQYFGPGTRLTVL.

There are a few counts of this clonotype. This chain joins TRBV7-2 and TRBJ1-1; D unclear. There are 15 residues in the CDR3. The germline CDR1 and CDR2 sequences are SGHTA and FQGNSA. V was clipped by 1 base and J by 7 bases, with 16 bases between them. This CDR3 is CASSLGGRPEREAFF. The CDR3 DNA sequence: TGTGCCAGCAGCTTAGGAGGCAGGCCCGAACGTGAAGCTTTCTTT.

This chain uses TRBV10-3 with TRBJ2-2, with 7 bases lining up with TRBD1. With 7 bases clipped from V and 0 bases from J, the junction kept 11 bases outside the gene matches. This CDR3 has 17 amino acids. Germline V gene lookup returns CDR1 ENHRY and CDR2 SYGVKD. The DNA for the CDR3 is TGTGCCATCACTAAAGTAACCGGGACAGCGAACACCGGGGAGCTGTTTTTT. Translated: CAITKVTGTANTGELFF.

A remark on this clonotype: One end of the junction is discordant with germline, which a read error may explain. V usage is TRBV28 and J usage is TRBJ1-3; no reliable D call. CDR3 length: 17 amino acids. Germline V CDR1 and CDR2: MDHEN, SYDVKM. The CDR3 coding sequence is TGTACCAGCAGCCAATGGTACGGGGAGAGTTCTGGAAACACCATATATTTT. Translating gives CTSSQWYGESSGNTIYF.

On this clonotype: A much larger clonotype is one base distant, so this may be a read error. This chain connects TRBV15 to TRBJ2-7; TRBD2 is a possible D gene (6 bases). CDR3 length: 13 amino acids. Germline-derived CDR1 and CDR2 are LNHNV and YYDKDF (reference sequence). CDR3 loop: CATSSRQDYEQCF. In nucleotides, the CDR3 is TGTGCCACCAGCAGCCGCCAGGACTACGAGCAGTGCTTC.

This clonotype was detected ten times or more. The chain has TRBV7-2 and TRBJ2-3; 12 positions agree with TRBD2. With V trimmed by 5 bases and J by 4 bases, 4 bases remained unmatched. This CDR3 has 15 amino acids. CDR1 is SGHTA, CDR2 FQGNSA, per germline. CDR3 region: CASSVSSGRADTQYF. The CDR3 DNA sequence: TGTGCCAGCAGCGTCTCTAGCGGGAGGGCAGATACGCAGTATTTT.

The table lists this clonotype with many counts. The chain links TRBV7-9 to TRBJ2-3; D may be TRBD2 (6 bases). The germline V and J ends were trimmed by 5 bases and 5 bases, with 20 bases remaining between them. Germline V gene sequence: CDR1 SEHNR, CDR2 FQNEAQ (reference sequence). This CDR3 has 16 residues. The CDR3 loop reads CASSPSIGGREDTQYF. The DNA for the CDR3 is TGTGCCAGCAGCCCCTCAATCGGGGGAAGGGAAGATACGCAGTATTTT.

This clonotype was counted only a few times. The J gene is TRBJ1-1, the V gene TRBV20-1; D gene unclear. The V gene's germline CDR1 is DFQATT and CDR2 SNEGSKA (reference sequence). V lost 0 bases, J lost 7 bases, and 18 bases lay in between. The CDR3 contains 15 residues. The DNA of the CDR3 is TGCAGTGCTAGAGACAACAGCCGAACAAGCCTTGAAGCTTTCTTT. Protein: CSARDNSRTSLEAFF.

This clonotype was picked up many times. The V call is TRBV7-6, the J call TRBJ1-1; D unclear. CDR1 is SGHVS and CDR2 is FNYEAQ in the germline V gene. V dropped 0 bases and J dropped 1 base, with 6 bases sitting between them. The CDR3 sequence is 14 residues long. The CDR3 is CASSLAPGNTEAFF. CDR3 nucleotide sequence: TGTGCCAGCAGCTTAGCTCCCGGGAACACTGAAGCTTTCTTT.

This clonotype was seen many times. V usage is TRBV7-2 and J usage is TRBJ2-7, with 8 bases that match TRBD1. Per germline, CDR1 SGHTA and CDR2 FQGNSA. This CDR3 contains 14 residues. With 5 bases clipped from V and 5 bases from J, the junction kept 8 bases outside the gene matches. The DNA of the CDR3 is TGTGCCAGCAGCCTACGGGGGACAGGTCACGAGCAGTACTTC. This encodes CASSLRGTGHEQYF.

Ten or more counts support this clonotype. V and J are TRBV7-2 and TRBJ2-7; D is possibly TRBD2 (6 bases). Trimming removed 1 base at V and 2 bases at J, with 15 bases between. The germline gives CDR1 SGHTA, CDR2 FQGNSA. The CDR3 is 16 amino acids. CDR3 nucleotide sequence: TGTGCCAGCAGCTTAGTTAGGTCGGGGGATACCTACGAGCAGTACTTC. This gives the protein CASSLVRSGDTYEQYF.

This clonotype was seen a few times. The chain couples TRBV27 to TRBJ1-2, with 7 positions matching TRBD1. This CDR3 has 14 amino acids. Germline V gene data show CDR1 as MNHEY and CDR2 as SMNVEV (reference sequence). With 4 bases clipped from V and 4 bases from J, the junction kept 6 bases outside the gene matches. CDR3 residues: CASSYRGAGYGYTF. CDR3 sequence (DNA): TGTGCCAGCAGTTACAGGGGCGCGGGCTATGGCTACACCTTC.

This clonotype was observed many times. V is TRBV2 and J is TRBJ2-1; 9 nucleotides match TRBD1. V was clipped by 6 bases and J by 7 bases; unmatched bases: 7. The CDR3 is 14 amino acids. Germline V gene sequence: CDR1 SNHLY, CDR2 FYNNEI. DNA of the CDR3: TGTGCCAGCAGGGCCGGGACAGGGCGAAATGAGCAGTTCTTC. It translates to CASRAGTGRNEQFF.

The J gene is TRBJ1-5, the V gene TRBV25-1; D remains unclear. The V gene's germline CDR1 is MGHDK and CDR2 SYGVNS. CDR3 length equals 13 residues. V was pared by 8 bases and J by 3 bases, with 11 bases between. The CDR3 nucleotides read TGTGCCAGCGCAGGAGGGCCCAATCAGCCCCAGCATTTT. It encodes CASAGGPNQPQHF.

This chain links TRBV20-1 with TRBJ2-1; D may be TRBD1 or TRBD2 (6 bases each). Deletions cut 3 bases from V and 7 bases from J, with 16 bases between. Germline loops: CDR1 DFQATT, CDR2 SNEGSKA (reference sequence). The CDR3 covers 14 residues. The CDR3 region is CSARGLARGNEQFF. The CDR3 region has the DNA TGCAGTGCTAGGGGGCTAGCGAGGGGGAATGAGCAGTTCTTC.

There are many counts of this clonotype. The V gene is TRBV28, the J gene TRBJ1-2, with no clear D. Germline-derived CDR1 and CDR2 are MDHEN and SYDVKM. V gave up 2 bases and J gave up 3 bases, with 16 bases separating them. There are 16 residues in the CDR3. The CDR3 DNA is TGTGCCAGCAGTTTAGGGTTGCGGGAACCGGACTATGGCTACACCTTC. This translates into CASSLGLREPDYGYTF.

Ten or more counts support this clonotype. V gene TRBV7-2 combines with J gene TRBJ2-3, with D tentatively TRBD1 or TRBD2 (5 bases each). Germline V gene lookup returns CDR1 SGHTA and CDR2 FQGNSA. CDR3 size: 15 residues. V shed 5 bases and J shed 5 bases, with 17 bases lying between them. CDR3 sequence (DNA): TGTGCCAGCAGCCCCAGCTACCCTGGGGGAGATACGCAGTATTTT. The encoded protein is CASSPSYPGGDTQYF.

The chain uses TRBV7-9 and TRBJ2-7, with TRBD2 matching 11 bases. This CDR3 has 14 residues. After removal of 9 bases from V and 2 bases from J, the junction contained 6 bases not matched to a gene. Germline lookup yields CDR1 SEHNR and CDR2 FQNEAQ (reference sequence). The CDR3 bases are TGTGCCAGTACCCGACTAGCGGGGACCTACGAGCAGTACTTC. It codes for CASTRLAGTYEQYF.

This clonotype has a count of ten or more. This chain links TRBV7-2 with TRBJ1-5; a possible D gene is TRBD1 (6 bases). CDR1 and CDR2 (germline): SGHTA, FQGNSA. V was pared by 4 bases and J by 9 bases, with 22 bases between. CDR3 length: 16 amino acids. CDR3 sequence: CASSYEGGYGVRPQHF. In DNA, the CDR3 is TGTGCCAGCAGCTACGAGGGGGGGTATGGAGTTCGGCCCCAGCATTTT.

In its sample, this clonotype was seen a few times. The chain has TRBV27 and TRBJ2-5, with D possibly matching TRBD2 (6 bases). The CDR3 runs 16 residues. The V end was cut by 8 bases, the J end by 7 bases, with 26 bases between. Germline V lookup: CDR1 MNHEY, CDR2 SMNVEV (reference sequence). The DNA for the CDR3 is TGTGCCAGCTACCCGGCGGTAGCGGAGCGGTGGGGGACCCAGTACTTC. Its translation: CASYPAVAERWGTQYF.

This clonotype was seen many times. This chain links TRBV7-2 with TRBJ1-1; 7 bases align to TRBD1. Trimming at V came to 5 bases and at J to 0 bases, leaving 3 bases not matched to a gene. In germline, CDR1 is SGHTA, CDR2 FQGNSA. CDR3 length: 14 residues. This CDR3 is CASSVGQVNTEAFF. Here the CDR3 DNA reads TGTGCCAGCAGCGTAGGACAGGTGAACACTGAAGCTTTCTTT.

This clonotype came up many times. The chain combines TRBV7-2 with TRBJ2-7; D is possibly TRBD2 (5 bases). The CDR3 is 16 amino acids. V lost 5 bases, J lost 4 bases, and 21 bases lay in between. From germline, CDR1 is SGHTA and CDR2 FQGNSA. The CDR3 spells CASSTRGGVNSYEQYF. As DNA, the CDR3 is TGTGCCAGCAGCACCCGGGGTGGGGTAAACTCTTACGAGCAGTACTTC.

There are a few counts of this clonotype. The V gene is TRBV12-3 or TRBV12-4, the J gene TRBJ1-5; 9 nucleotides align to TRBD1. This CDR3 spans 14 amino acids. Trimming removed 6 bases from V and 10 bases from J; junction bases left unmatched: 10. The CDR3 coding sequence is TGTGCCAGCAGATCCGGGACAGGGAAAAATCCCCAGCATTTT. Protein product: CASRSGTGKNPQHF.

This clonotype was seen more than once but under ten times. J is TRBJ1-3 and V is TRBV27; no clear D. CDR1 is MNHEY, CDR2 SMNVEV, per germline (reference sequence). V lost 8 bases and J lost 0, with 8 bases in between. The CDR3 has 13 amino acids. CDR3 nucleotides: TGTGCCAGCCGGCGGGGCTCTGGAAACACCATATATTTT. Translation: CASRRGSGNTIYF.

This clonotype has a count of ten or more. This rearrangement joins TRBV6-2 or TRBV6-3 to TRBJ2-1; 13 positions agree with TRBD2. Germline V gene lookup returns CDR1 MNHEY and CDR2 SVGEGT. The V and J ends lost 4 bases and 5 bases, in that order; junction bases with no gene match: 2. The CDR3 is 15 amino acids. In DNA, the CDR3 is TGTGCCAGCAGTTGGACTAGCGGGGGAAACAATGAGCAGTTCTTC. Residues: CASSWTSGGNNEQFF.

The chain couples TRBV7-9 to TRBJ1-2, with TRBD1 matching over 7 bases. The CDR3 loop spans 13 amino acids. Trimming at V came to 4 bases and at J to 7 bases, leaving 6 bases not matched to a gene. The germline CDR1 and CDR2 sequences are SEHNR and FQNEAQ (reference sequence). The CDR3 protein is CASSSGTVGGYTF. DNA of the CDR3: TGTGCCAGCAGCTCCGGGACAGTCGGTGGCTACACCTTC. The whole variable domain, remainder taken from reference TRBV7-9 and TRBJ1-2, is DTGVSQNPRHKITKRGQNVTFRCDPISEHNRLYWYRQTLGQGPEFLTYFQNEAQLEKSRLLSDRFSAERPKGSFSTLEIQRTEQGDSAMYLCASSSGTVGGYTFGSGTRLTVV.

At least ten counts were recorded for this clonotype. V usage is TRBV5-1 and J usage is TRBJ1-2; D gene uncertain. Deletions cut 0 bases from V and 2 bases from J, with 8 bases between. The CDR3 extends over 14 amino acids. Germline CDR1 reads SGHRS; CDR2 reads YFSETQ. The CDR3 reads CASSLGSGNYGYTF. CDR3 DNA sequence: TGCGCCAGCAGCTTGGGGTCCGGAAACTATGGCTACACCTTC.